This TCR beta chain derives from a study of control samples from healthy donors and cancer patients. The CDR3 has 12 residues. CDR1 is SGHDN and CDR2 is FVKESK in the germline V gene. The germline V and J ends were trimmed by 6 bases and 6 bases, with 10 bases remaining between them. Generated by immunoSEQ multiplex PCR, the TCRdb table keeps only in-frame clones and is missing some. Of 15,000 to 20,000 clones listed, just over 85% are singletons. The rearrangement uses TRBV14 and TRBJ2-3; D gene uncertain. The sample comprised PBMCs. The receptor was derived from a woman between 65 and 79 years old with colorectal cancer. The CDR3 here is CASSHGQDTQYF. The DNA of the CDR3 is TGTGCCAGCAGTCACGGGCAGGATACGCAGTATTTT.